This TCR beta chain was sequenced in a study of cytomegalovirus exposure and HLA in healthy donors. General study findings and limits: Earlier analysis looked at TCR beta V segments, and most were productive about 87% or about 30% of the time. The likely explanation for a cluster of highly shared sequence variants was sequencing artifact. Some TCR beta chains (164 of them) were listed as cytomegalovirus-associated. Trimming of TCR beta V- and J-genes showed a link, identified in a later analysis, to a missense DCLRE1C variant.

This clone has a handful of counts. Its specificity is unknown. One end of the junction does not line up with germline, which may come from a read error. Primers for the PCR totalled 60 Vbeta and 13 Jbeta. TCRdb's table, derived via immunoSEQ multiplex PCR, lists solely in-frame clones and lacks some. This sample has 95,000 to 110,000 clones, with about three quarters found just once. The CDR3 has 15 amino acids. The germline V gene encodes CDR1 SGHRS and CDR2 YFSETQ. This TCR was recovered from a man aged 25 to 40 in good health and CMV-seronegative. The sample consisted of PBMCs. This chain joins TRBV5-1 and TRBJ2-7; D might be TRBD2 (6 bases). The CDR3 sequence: CASRLGGEGLYEQYF. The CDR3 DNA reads TGCGCCAGCAGGTTGGGCGGGGAAGGCCTCTACGAGCAGTACTTC.